A selection of T cell receptor beta chains follows, all from one sample in a study of graft-versus-host responses after intestinal transplantation. Here immunoSEQ multiplex PCR was the method, and the copy in TCRdb shows in-frame clones only, minus some. The data hold 70,000 to 100,000 clones, with about 89% observed a single time. The antigens these receptors bind are not known. The source material was unstimulated CD4+ T cells sorted from spleen or lymph node cells, sampled before intestinal transplant. The receptor set was obtained from a human donor who received an intestinal transplant. Each CDR3 is given with its conserved first and last residue. The D gene is left open where the match is weak. Where a row states a size, it is once, few, many or the class of an expanded clone; other rows omit it.

>NA|TRBV2|TRBD2|TRBJ2-1
TGTGCCAGCAGTTTCCGACTAGCGGGAGCTCTAAATGAGCAGTTCTTC
CASSFRLAGALNEQFF
>NA|TRBV4-1|TRBD1|TRBJ1-5
TGCGCCAGCAGCCAAGAGGGGGGACAGGGGAAAAGACAGCCCCAGCATTTT
CASSQEGGQGKRQPQHF
>NA|TRBV14|NA|TRBJ2-1
TGTGCCAGCAGCCAACCGACGCGGGGGCCCTCCTACAATGAGCAGTTCTTC
CASSQPTRGPSYNEQFF
>once|TRBV5-1|NA|TRBJ2-2
TGCGCCAGCAGCAGGGTTTTACGGGGTGACGGGGAGCTGTTTTTT
CASSRVLRGDGELFF
>NA|TRBV9|NA|TRBJ2-1
TGTGCCAGCAGCGTAGGTCGGGGGGCACGGGAGCAGTTCTTC
CASSVGRGAREQFF
>NA|TRBV28|NA|TRBJ1-2
TGTGCCAGCAGTTTATTGTACAGAAACTATGGCTACACCTTC
CASSLLYRNYGYTF
>NA|TRBV7-2|NA|TRBJ1-5
TGTGCCAGCAGCCCCTATTCTGGCAATCAGCCCCAGCATTTT
CASSPYSGNQPQHF
>NA|TRBV6-5|TRBD1|TRBJ1-4
TGTGCCAGCAGTTTCCAGGGGGGCTTAGGTGAAAAACTGTTTTTT
CASSFQGGLGEKLFF
>NA|TRBV18|TRBD1|TRBJ2-7
TGTGCCAGCTCACGTGACAGGGCTGGCGAGCAGTACTTC
CASSRDRAGEQYF
>NA|TRBV4-2|TRBD1|TRBJ1-2
TGTGCCAGCAGCCAAGATATGGGACAGAACTATGGCTACACCTTC
CASSQDMGQNYGYTF
>NA|TRBV6-6|TRBD1|TRBJ1-1
TGTGCCAGCAGTTATCGACAGGGGCGGGGGAACACTGAAGCTTTCTTT
CASSYRQGRGNTEAFF
>few|TRBV6-1|TRBD1|TRBJ2-2
TGTGCCAGCCGACAGGGTGCCGGGGAGCTGTTTTTT
CASRQGAGELFF
>NA|TRBV18|TRBD1|TRBJ1-3
TGTGCCAGCTCACCTCCGACAGGGAGCTCTGGAAACACCATATATTTT
CASSPPTGSSGNTIYF
>NA|TRBV6-1|NA|TRBJ1-1
TGTGCCAGCACTTGGGGCCAGGGTGAAGCTTTCTTT
CASTWGQGEAFF
>NA|TRBV6-6|NA|TRBJ2-7
TGTGCCAGTCGGGGACAACCTGTCTACGAGCAGTACTTC
CASRGQPVYEQYF
>NA|TRBV30|TRBD1|TRBJ2-7
TGTGCCTGGAGGGTCGGACAGGGCTACGAGCAGTACTTC
CAWRVGQGYEQYF
>NA|TRBV5-6|NA|TRBJ2-3
TGTGCCAGCAGTTCAGGTCTAGCTCGCACAGATACGCAGTATTTT
CASSSGLARTDTQYF
>NA|TRBV29-1|TRBD2|TRBJ2-3
TGCAGCGTACAGACTAGCGGGAGTGTGTGGGATACGCAGTATTTT
CSVQTSGSVWDTQYF
>few|TRBV6-1|TRBD2|TRBJ2-7
TGTGCCAGCAGTCTCGGGGGGATACTTATCAACGAGCAGTACTTC
CASSLGGILINEQYF
>NA|TRBV6-6|NA|TRBJ2-5
TGTGCCAGCAGTTTTTACAGGGTGGAGACCCAGTACTTC
CASSFYRVETQYF
>NA|TRBV29-1|NA|TRBJ2-5
TGCAGCGTGACCCCTATTCGGGTCGGACGAGGGGAGACCCAGTACTTC
CSVTPIRVGRGETQYF
>NA|TRBV18|NA|TRBJ2-7
TGTGCCAGCTCACAGGACAAATCCTACGAGCAGTACTTC
CASSQDKSYEQYF
>NA|TRBV19|NA|TRBJ2-3
TGTGCCAGTTCGGACACGACCGTAACAGATACGCAGTATTTT
CASSDTTVTDTQYF
>NA|TRBV11-2|TRBD2|TRBJ2-2
TGTGCCAGCAGCCGGACTAGCGGGGTTAACACCGGGGAGCTGTTTTTT
CASSRTSGVNTGELFF
>NA|TRBV2|NA|TRBJ2-5
TGTGCCAGTGGGGGCGGGAGCTGGGAGACCCAGTACTTC
CASGGGSWETQYF
>NA|TRBV27|NA|TRBJ2-2
TGTGCCAGCAGTTTATCTTCTAAGCGGAACGGGGAGCTGTTTTTT
CASSLSSKRNGELFF
>NA|TRBV5-1|NA|TRBJ1-3
TGCGCCAGCAGCTTGGTAGCCGTGGCGGGCGGCTCTGGAAACACCATATATTTT
CASSLVAVAGGSGNTIYF
>NA|TRBV15|TRBD1|TRBJ2-7
TGTGCCACCAGCAGAGGGGCAGGGGGCTATTACGAGCAGTACTTC
CATSRGAGGYYEQYF
>NA|TRBV7-9|NA|TRBJ2-3
TGTGCCAGCAGCTTAACCCTCGAGGTAGATACGCAGTATTTT
CASSLTLEVDTQYF
>NA|TRBV18|TRBD1|TRBJ2-1
TGTGCCAGCTCACCGGACAGGTTGAATGAGCAGTTCTTC
CASSPDRLNEQFF
>NA|TRBV29-1|TRBD2|TRBJ2-1
TGCAGCGTTGCTACTAGCGGGAGGAACGAGCAGTTCTTC
CSVATSGRNEQFF
>NA|TRBV7-3|TRBD2|TRBJ2-1
TGTGCCAGCAGCTTGGGACTAGCGGGCAATGAGCAGTTCTTC
CASSLGLAGNEQFF
>NA|TRBV15|TRBD1|TRBJ2-3
TGTGCCACCAGCGAAGACCGGACAGGGTGGACAGATACGCAGTATTTT
CATSEDRTGWTDTQYF